Following are 12 T cell receptor beta chains from one sample sequenced in a study of T cell responses to AZD1222 COVID-19 vaccine. Clones were read by immunoSEQ multiplex PCR, and TCRdb kept only the in-frame ones, dropping some. The sample includes under 70,000 clones, 79% of them seen just once. Sequenced here: peripheral blood, sampled on day 0 of MenACWY control vaccination. The receptors originated from an adult in good health.

This sequence joins TRBV12-5 and TRBJ2-3; 7 bases match TRBD2. The CDR3 has 14 residues. Germline CDR1 LGHNT, CDR2 FRNRAP. The J segment lost 2 bases and the V segment lost 7 bases, leaving 6 bases of the junction unmatched. CDR3 coding DNA: TGTGCTAGTGCCCCCAGCGGGGCCACAGATACGCAGTATTTT. It encodes CASAPSGATDTQYF.

The rearrangement joins TRBV12-3 or TRBV12-4 to TRBJ1-2; TRBD1 is a possible D gene (5 bases). The V and J ends lost 2 bases and 3 bases respectively, with 7 bases between them. The CDR3 consists of 13 residues. Here the CDR3 DNA reads TGTGCCAGCAGTTTACAGGGTTACTATGGCTACACCTTC. Translated, it gives CASSLQGYYGYTF.

The chain is built from TRBV20-1 and TRBJ2-7; D remains unclear. The CDR3 contains 11 residues. V lost 4 bases and J 4 bases, leaving 8 bases between the germline ends. Germline V gene data show CDR1 as DFQATT and CDR2 as SNEGSKA (reference sequence). CDR3: CSAKVIYEQYF. The DNA for the CDR3 is TGCAGTGCTAAGGTGATATACGAGCAGTACTTC.

The genes are TRBV9 and TRBJ2-7; D possibly corresponds to TRBD2 (6 bases). The CDR3 loop spans 14 amino acids. The germline V gene encodes CDR1 SGDLS and CDR2 YYNGEE. Trimming shortened V by 0 bases and J by 5 bases, and 12 bases separated the two germline ends. CDR3: CASSVGPRGDEQYF. CDR3 in DNA: TGTGCCAGCAGCGTAGGGCCGCGCGGGGACGAGCAGTACTTC.

This clone has only a few counts. The chain links TRBV4-1 to TRBJ2-1, with 8 bases matching TRBD2. The germline V gene has CDR1 MGHRA and CDR2 YSYEKL. J was trimmed by 4 bases and V by 2 bases; bases with no gene match: 13. CDR3 length: 18 amino acids. CDR3 in amino acids: CASSQLPSVSGVYNEQFF. As DNA, the CDR3 is TGCGCCAGCAGCCAACTCCCGTCCGTTAGCGGGGTGTACAATGAGCAGTTCTTC.

The rearrangement uses TRBV2 and TRBJ2-2, with D unresolved. V dropped 7 bases and J dropped 6 bases, with 15 bases sitting between them. The CDR3 covers 14 residues. Looked up from germline, CDR1 is SNHLY and CDR2 is FYNNEI. Here the CDR3 DNA reads TGTGCCAGCACCCCCCGGGCGGCGGCCGGGGAGCTGTTTTTT. Encoded protein: CASTPRAAAGELFF.

The chain combines TRBV6-5 with TRBJ1-5; D call uncertain. Germline-derived CDR1 and CDR2 are MNHEY and SVGAGI. V lost 2 bases and J lost 4, with 6 bases in between. This CDR3 is built from 13 residues. CDR3 sequence (DNA): TGTGCCAGCAGTTACGGAGGGAATCAGCCCCAGCATTTT. As protein: CASSYGGNQPQHF.

The V call is TRBV7-6, the J call TRBJ2-3; 9 bases map to TRBD2. Germline V CDR1 and CDR2: SGHVS, FNYEAQ. This CDR3 has 15 amino acids. V shed 3 bases and J 5 bases; nucleotides not matched to a gene: 6. CDR3 nucleotide sequence: TGTGCCAGCAGCTTGGGCGGGGGGGCAATAGATACGCAGTATTTT. Translated: CASSLGGGAIDTQYF.

This chain joins TRBV6-5 and TRBJ1-1, with a possible D match to TRBD1 (6 bases). Trimming pared 6 bases from V and 1 base from J, leaving 15 bases between. Germline loops: CDR1 MNHEY, CDR2 SVGAGI. This CDR3 has 15 amino acids. The CDR3 DNA reads as TGTGCCAGCAGAAGCTCGACAGGTCAGAACACTGAAGCTTTCTTT. Amino acids: CASRSSTGQNTEAFF.

The V gene is TRBV4-3, the J gene TRBJ1-4; a weak D match, TRBD1 (5 bases). Trimming shortened V by 1 base and J by 7 bases, and 19 bases separated the two germline ends. The CDR3 totals 17 residues. The germline CDR1 and CDR2 sequences are LGHNA and YSLEER. DNA for the CDR3: TGCGCCAGCAGCCAAGTCAGGGCCGGGGGGACGGGTGAAAAACTGTTTTTT. It encodes CASSQVRAGGTGEKLFF.

V and J are TRBV9 and TRBJ2-2, with no clear D. The V gene's germline CDR1 is SGDLS and CDR2 YYNGEE. The CDR3 runs to 14 residues. Trimming took off 3 bases at V and 2 bases at J, with 8 bases between the two ends. The CDR3 here is CASSADVNTGELFF. In nucleotides, the CDR3 is TGTGCCAGCAGCGCCGACGTCAACACCGGGGAGCTGTTTTTT.

There are a few counts of this clone. The chain uses TRBV6-6 and TRBJ2-5; D gene unclear. CDR1 and CDR2 from the germline V gene are MNHNY and SVGAGI (reference sequence). V lost 0 bases, J lost 5 bases, and 13 bases lay in between. The CDR3 length is 15 residues. For the CDR3, the DNA is TGTGCCAGCAGTTACTCGAGAGGCCTTCTGGAGACCCAGTACTTC. Its translation: CASSYSRGLLETQYF.